The clone carrying this TCR beta chain showed up many times. As yet, its antigen is unknown. The data are from a study of blood T cells in healthy people across ages. Whole-study findings and limits: A greater number of naive CD4+ cells and higher diversity distinguished long-lived donors from aged donors.

Together with a sample-barcoded 5' primer, a J-beta primer mix was included in a second PCR lasting roughly 6 to 12 cycles. TCRdb analysed the 5' RACE reads with MiXCR anew, one entry per CDR3 protein. The data show a few hundred thousand distinct CDR3 sequences, 25% to 30% seen once. Germline CDR1 and CDR2: KGHSH and LQKENI. This CDR3 region has 16 residues. Trimming took 3 bases from V and 3 from J; bases not matched to a gene: 8. The specimen was blood. The rearrangement joins TRBV18 to TRBJ1-2, with TRBD1 identical over 9 bases. The receptor comes from a woman aged 70-85 years in good health. The CDR3 here is CASSPTAQGADYGYTF. DNA for the CDR3: TGTGCCAGCTCACCCACCGCACAGGGGGCGGACTATGGCTACACCTTC.